The next 15 T cell receptor beta chains were all read from a single sample in a study of cytomegalovirus exposure and HLA in healthy donors. This PCR relied on a set of 60 Vbeta primers and 13 Jbeta primers. Method: immunoSEQ multiplex PCR; TCRdb's copy keeps in-frame clones and lacks some. The table includes roughly 170,000 clones, 75% to 90% detected once. Material: PBMCs. These receptors were obtained from a boy between 5 and 17 years old in good health and CMV-seronegative.

This clone was seen a handful of times. The chain is built from TRBV7-9 and TRBJ2-7; weak D call: TRBD1 (6 bases). The CDR3 has 14 residues. V lost 4 bases and J 5 bases, leaving 15 bases between the germline ends. CDR1 and CDR2 (germline): SEHNR, FQNEAQ (reference sequence). CDR3 residues: CASSSDGQFHEQYF. DNA of the CDR3: TGTGCCAGCAGCTCTGACGGACAGTTCCACGAGCAGTACTTC.

CDR3 region: CAWSFNLRQGRLWYGYTF. CDR3 in DNA: TGTGCCTGGAGTTTCAACCTGCGACAGGGGCGATTATGGTATGGCTACACCTTC. The rearrangement links TRBV30 to TRBJ1-2, with TRBD1 matching 8 bases. The CDR3 covers 18 residues. Unmatched junction bases numbered 19, after V lost 2 bases and J lost 5 bases. Germline V gene lookup returns CDR1 GTSNPN and CDR2 SVGIG (reference sequence).

The chain has TRBV12-5 and TRBJ1-2, with TRBD1 matching 8 bases. The CDR3 totals 14 residues. Germline CDR1 reads LGHNT; CDR2 reads FRNRAP. The V segment lost 4 bases and the J segment 5 bases; nucleotides outside the gene matches: 6. The CDR3 bases are TGTGCTAGTGGTTCCGGACAGGGCTTTTATGGCTACACCTTC. Its translation: CASGSGQGFYGYTF. Combining the CDR3 with reference TRBV12-5 and TRBJ1-2 gives the whole variable domain DARVTQTPRHKVTEMGQEVTMRCQPILGHNTVFWYRQTMMQGLELLAYFRNRAPLDDSGMPKDRFSAEMPDATLATLKIQPSEPRDSAVYFCASGSGQGFYGYTFGSGTRLTVV.

This clone has more than one count but fewer than ten. The chain is built from TRBV4-1 and TRBJ1-1; a weak D match, TRBD1 (5 bases). The CDR3 length is 17 residues. The ends were cut back, 2 bases at V and 0 bases at J, with 16 bases in the middle. Germline V gene lookup returns CDR1 MGHRA and CDR2 YSYEKL. The CDR3 loop is CASSQQSLQDMNTEAFF. The CDR3 region has the DNA TGCGCCAGCAGCCAACAATCTTTACAGGACATGAACACTGAAGCTTTCTTT.

This chain joins TRBV5-1 and TRBJ1-2; 10 bases match TRBD1. Looked up from germline, CDR1 is SGHRS and CDR2 is YFSETQ. The CDR3 has 14 residues. The J segment lost 8 bases and the V segment lost 3 bases, leaving 7 bases of the junction unmatched. In DNA, the CDR3 is TGCGCCAGCAGCTCCGGGACAGGGGTGGGGGGCTACACCTTC. Translation gives CASSSGTGVGGYTF.

This chain links TRBV5-6 with TRBJ1-1; 10 bases line up with TRBD1. The CDR3 totals 16 residues. The germline V gene has CDR1 SGHDT and CDR2 YYEEEE. With 3 bases clipped from V and 3 bases from J, the junction kept 8 bases outside the gene matches. CDR3 nucleotides: TGTGCCAGCAGCTCCGGGACAGGGGTCCCCTACACTGAAGCTTTCTTT. As protein: CASSSGTGVPYTEAFF.

The chain joins TRBV5-8 to TRBJ2-1; D is possibly TRBD2 (5 bases). The germline V gene has CDR1 SGHTS and CDR2 YDEGEE. V dropped 6 bases and J dropped 5 bases, with 21 bases sitting between them. CDR3 length equals 16 residues. The CDR3 is CASTFGWEMKDNEQFF. CDR3 DNA: TGTGCCAGCACGTTTGGGTGGGAGATGAAGGACAATGAGCAGTTCTTC.

The chain combines TRBV19 with TRBJ2-2, with TRBD2 matching over 8 bases. The germline V gene encodes CDR1 LNHDA and CDR2 SQIVND (reference sequence). This CDR3 has 16 residues. After removal of 4 bases from V and 6 bases from J, the junction contained 10 bases not matched to a gene. CDR3 sequence reads: CASSTWTSLVAGELFF. The CDR3 bases are TGTGCCAGTAGTACCTGGACTAGCTTGGTAGCCGGGGAGCTGTTTTTT.

This clone appeared a single time. The chain is built from TRBV19 and TRBJ1-4; 9 positions match TRBD1. With 8 bases clipped from V and 8 bases from J, the junction kept 9 bases outside the gene matches. CDR3 length equals 14 residues. Germline CDR1 LNHDA, CDR2 SQIVND (reference sequence). This CDR3 is CASCLRDRAEKLFF. CDR3 coding DNA: TGTGCCAGTTGTCTCCGGGACAGGGCAGAAAAACTGTTTTTT. Filled out from reference TRBV19 and TRBJ1-4, the complete variable domain reads DGGITQSPKYLFRKEGQNVTLSCEQNLNHDAMYWYRQDPGQGLRLIYYSQIVNDFQKGDIAEGYSVSREKKESFPLTVTSAQKNPTAFYLCASCLRDRAEKLFFGSGTQLSVL.

This sequence joins TRBV10-3 and TRBJ2-7, with TRBD1 identical over 9 bases. Trimming removed 3 bases from V and 2 bases from J; junction bases left unmatched: 2. Germline V gene lookup returns CDR1 ENHRY and CDR2 SYGVKD. CDR3 length: 14 residues. The CDR3 protein is CAISEQGAPYEQYF. The DNA of the CDR3 is TGTGCCATCAGTGAACAGGGGGCCCCCTACGAGCAGTACTTC.

To note about this clone: One end of the junction varies from germline; a read error may be responsible. The rearrangement joins TRBV29-1 to TRBJ1-2; 8 bases fit TRBD1. The V gene's germline CDR1 is SQVTM and CDR2 ANQGSEA. CDR3 length equals 14 residues. The CDR3 sequence: CSVGADRGPYGYAF. The CDR3 nucleotides read TGCAGCGTTGGGGCAGACAGGGGTCCTTATGGCTACGCCTTC.

This chain uses TRBV2 with TRBJ1-5, with 8 bases that match TRBD1. CDR1 and CDR2 from the germline V gene are SNHLY and FYNNEI. The CDR3 totals 17 residues. The junction had 8 bases not matched to a gene; V was cut back by 3 bases and J by 1 base. CDR3 protein: CASSDDTGGSSNQPQHF. The DNA for the CDR3 is TGTGCCAGCAGTGATGATACAGGGGGGTCGAGCAATCAGCCCCAGCATTTT.

V and J are TRBV6-6 and TRBJ2-6; D gene unclear. The germline gives CDR1 MNHNY, CDR2 SVGAGI (reference sequence). The CDR3 is 15 amino acids. Trimming pared 3 bases from V and 0 bases from J, leaving 6 bases between. CDR3 sequence reads: CASSYASSGANVLTF. CDR3 sequence (DNA): TGTGCCAGCAGTTATGCGAGCTCTGGGGCCAACGTCCTGACTTTC.

This chain joins TRBV10-1 and TRBJ2-1, with TRBD2 identical over 8 bases. Germline V gene sequence: CDR1 WNHNN, CDR2 SYGVQD (reference sequence). Losses at the gene ends were 3 bases for V and 0 bases for J; bases not matched to a gene: 7. The CDR3 runs to 17 residues. CDR3 DNA sequence: TGCGCCAGCAGTGACCCGAGCGGGGGAGGCTCCTACAATGAGCAGTTCTTC. Translating gives CASSDPSGGGSYNEQFF.

The chain employs TRBV4-1 and TRBJ1-2; D might be TRBD1 (5 bases). Looked up from germline, CDR1 is MGHRA and CDR2 is YSYEKL. V lost 0 bases to trimming and J lost 2 bases, with 7 bases between them. The CDR3 consists of 14 residues. The CDR3 loop reads CASSQDNRNYGYTF. The CDR3 region has the DNA TGCGCCAGCAGCCAAGATAACAGGAACTATGGCTACACCTTC.